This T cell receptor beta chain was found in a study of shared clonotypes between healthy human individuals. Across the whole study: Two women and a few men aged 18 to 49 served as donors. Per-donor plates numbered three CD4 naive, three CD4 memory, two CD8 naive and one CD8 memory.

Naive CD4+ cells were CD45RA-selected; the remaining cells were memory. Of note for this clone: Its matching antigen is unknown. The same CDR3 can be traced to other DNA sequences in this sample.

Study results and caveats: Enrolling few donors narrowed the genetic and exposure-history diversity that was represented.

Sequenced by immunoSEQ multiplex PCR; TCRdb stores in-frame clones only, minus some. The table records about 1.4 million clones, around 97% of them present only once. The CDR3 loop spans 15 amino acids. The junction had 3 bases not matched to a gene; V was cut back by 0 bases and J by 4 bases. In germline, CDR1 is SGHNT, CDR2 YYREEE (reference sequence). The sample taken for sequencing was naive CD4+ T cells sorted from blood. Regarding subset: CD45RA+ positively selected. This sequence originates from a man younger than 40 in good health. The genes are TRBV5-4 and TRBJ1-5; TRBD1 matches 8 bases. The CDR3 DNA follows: TGTGCCAGCAGCTTGGCAGGGGGCGCAAATCAGCCCCAGCATTTT. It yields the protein CASSLAGGANQPQHF. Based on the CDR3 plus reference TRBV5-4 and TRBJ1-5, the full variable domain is ETGVTQSPTHLIKTRGQQVTLRCSSQSGHNTVSWYQQALGQGPQFIFQYYREEENGRGNFPPRFSGLQFPNYSSELNVNALELDDSALYLCASSLAGGANQPQHFGDGTRLSIL.